Listed below are T cell receptor beta chains from one sample, sequenced in a study of T cells after posttransplantation cyclophosphamide. Profiling relied on immunoSEQ multiplex PCR, and the TCRdb table lists in-frame clones only, not all of them. This table has over 20,000 clones, approximately 87% appearing once. The sequences come from PBMCs, collected after allogeneic stem cell transplant with posttransplant cyclophosphamide. The receptors here all came from a female patient in her 30s who received an allogeneic stem cell transplant from an unrelated donor, was CMV-positive, and had no GVHD. Some T cells may be the graft donor's. Each CDR3 is given with its conserved first and last residue. D genes are given only for firm matches. Some rows mark clone size as missing; the rest say once, few, many or name a class of expanded clone.

size,length,V,D,J,DNA,CDR3
.,12,TRBV6-5,TRBD2,TRBJ2-7,TGTGCCAGCAAGCGGGGGGGGTACGAGCAGTACTTC,CASKRGGYEQYF
.,15,TRBV7-9,.,TRBJ1-6,TGTGCCAGCAGCTCCCCGGGGGGGCTGGGTTCACCCCTCCACTTT,CASSSPGGLGSPLHF
.,17,TRBV2,TRBD1,TRBJ2-5,TGTGCCAGCAGTGAAGGTCCGTGGGCAGGGGGCGGAGAGACCCAGTACTTC,CASSEGPWAGGGETQYF
.,16,TRBV7-9,.,TRBJ1-4,TGTGCCAGCAGCTTAGCGCGCGGCAAGGAAAATGAAAAACTGTTTTTT,CASSLARGKENEKLFF
.,15,TRBV9,.,TRBJ1-1,TGTGCCAGCAGCGTAGCAGACAGGCGAGTAACTGAAGCTTTCTTT,CASSVADRRVTEAFF
.,14,TRBV28,TRBD1,TRBJ1-2,TGTGCCAGCAGTCCGGGACAGCCTTACTATGGCTACACCTTC,CASSPGQPYYGYTF
.,14,TRBV15,.,TRBJ1-5,TGTGCCACCAGCAGAGAACAGAGTAATCAGCCCCAGCATTTT,CATSREQSNQPQHF
.,15,TRBV5-4,TRBD2,TRBJ2-7,TGTGCCAGCAGCTTGGGAGCTAGCGGAATCTACGAGCAGTACTTC,CASSLGASGIYEQYF
.,14,TRBV7-2,.,TRBJ1-6,TGTGCCAGCAGCCCGCAAGGGAGTGATTCACCCCTCCACTTT,CASSPQGSDSPLHF
.,19,TRBV27,.,TRBJ2-6,TGTGCCAGCAGTTTAGGCGGCAGGGAAATTTTCTCTGGGGCCAACGTCCTGACTTTC,CASSLGGREIFSGANVLTF
once,18,TRBV5-1,TRBD2,TRBJ2-5,TGCGCCAGCAGCGGGGGGGGACTAGCGGGCGCGTACCAAGAGACCCAGTACTTC,CASSGGGLAGAYQETQYF
.,15,TRBV2,.,TRBJ1-3,TGTGCCAGCACCCCCTACAGGGCTAGCGGAAACACCATATATTTT,CASTPYRASGNTIYF
.,15,TRBV2,.,TRBJ2-4,TGTGCCAGCAGTGAATGGGGGGACGCCAAAAACATTCAGTACTTC,CASSEWGDAKNIQYF
.,15,TRBV7-6,TRBD1,TRBJ2-7,TGTGCCAGCAGCTCCCGGGACAGGCCTTCCTACGAGCAGTACTTC,CASSSRDRPSYEQYF
.,15,TRBV30,TRBD2,TRBJ2-7,TGTGCCTGGAGTTATGGACTAGCGGCATCCTACGAGCAGTACTTC,CAWSYGLAASYEQYF
.,15,TRBV19,.,TRBJ1-5,TGTGCCAGTAGTATTTCGTGGGGAGGCAATCAGCCCCAGCATTTT,CASSISWGGNQPQHF
.,21,TRBV28,TRBD1,TRBJ2-2,TGTGCCAGCAGTTTCAAATCCTGGGGCTCCGGGACAGGGGCCAACACCGGGGAGCTGTTTTTT,CASSFKSWGSGTGANTGELFF
.,15,TRBV19,.,TRBJ1-3,TGTGCCAGCTCAGCCGCAGAGGACTCTGGAAACACCATATATTTT,CASSAAEDSGNTIYF
.,13,TRBV4-1,TRBD1,TRBJ1-2,TGCGCCAGCAGCCAGACAGGGAGCTATGGCTACACCTTC,CASSQTGSYGYTF
.,14,TRBV2,TRBD1,TRBJ1-2,TGTGCCAGCAGGGAGACAGGGGGGGTGTATGGCTACACCTTC,CASRETGGVYGYTF
few,15,TRBV6-5,TRBD1,TRBJ1-6,TGTGCCAGCGGGCCGGGGACAGCGAATAATTCACCCCTCCACTTT,CASGPGTANNSPLHF
.,15,TRBV5-8,TRBD1,TRBJ1-5,TGTGCCAGCAGCCACCGGACAGGGCTTGGGCGGCCCCAGCATTTT,CASSHRTGLGRPQHF
.,12,TRBV28,.,TRBJ2-7,TGTGCCAGCAGTAAAAGGGGTGACGAGCAGTACTTC,CASSKRGDEQYF
.,16,TRBV23-1,TRBD2,TRBJ2-2,TGCGCCAGCAGTCAACGCGGGGGGGCGGTCACCGGGGAGCTGTTTTTT,CASSQRGGAVTGELFF
.,15,TRBV6-1,.,TRBJ2-7,TGTGCCGCCGCGAGTCAAAGACTTGAAACCTACGAGCAGTACTTC,CAAASQRLETYEQYF
.,17,TRBV27,TRBD2,TRBJ2-1,TGTGCCAGCAGTGAGACTAGCGGGGGGGCCTCCTACAATGAGCAGTTCTTC,CASSETSGGASYNEQFF
.,15,TRBV7-2,TRBD2,TRBJ2-3,TGTGCCAGCAGGCCTCGGGGGGGGCCCTCAGATACGCAGTATTTT,CASRPRGGPSDTQYF
once,13,TRBV7-9,TRBD1,TRBJ1-5,TGTGCCAGCAGCTTAGGGACAGGTCAGCCCCAGCATTTT,CASSLGTGQPQHF
.,16,TRBV4-2,.,TRBJ2-5,TGTGCCAGCAGCCCAAAATCGACTAGAAACCAAGAGACCCAGTACTTC,CASSPKSTRNQETQYF
.,12,TRBV11-1,.,TRBJ2-7,TGTGCCAGCAGCTCTGACACCTACGAGCAGTACTTC,CASSSDTYEQYF
.,17,TRBV9,TRBD1,TRBJ2-1,TGTGCCAGCAGCGTCGATCCCCCGGGACAGGTGCTCAATGAGCAGTTCTTC,CASSVDPPGQVLNEQFF
.,16,TRBV4-2,TRBD1,TRBJ1-4,TGTGCCAGCAGCCAAGATGGGACAGGGCTTAAGGAAAAACTGTTTTTT,CASSQDGTGLKEKLFF
.,14,TRBV5-1,TRBD1,TRBJ2-7,TGCGCCAGCAGCTTGGATACAGGGGGCTACGAGCAGTACTTC,CASSLDTGGYEQYF
.,14,TRBV7-3,.,TRBJ2-2,TGTGCCAGCAGCCAAGAGGGCCGGGGTGAGGAGCTGTTTTTT,CASSQEGRGEELFF
.,13,TRBV5-1,.,TRBJ2-5,TGCGCCAGCAGCGGAGGGACAGAAGAGACCCAGTACTTC,CASSGGTEETQYF